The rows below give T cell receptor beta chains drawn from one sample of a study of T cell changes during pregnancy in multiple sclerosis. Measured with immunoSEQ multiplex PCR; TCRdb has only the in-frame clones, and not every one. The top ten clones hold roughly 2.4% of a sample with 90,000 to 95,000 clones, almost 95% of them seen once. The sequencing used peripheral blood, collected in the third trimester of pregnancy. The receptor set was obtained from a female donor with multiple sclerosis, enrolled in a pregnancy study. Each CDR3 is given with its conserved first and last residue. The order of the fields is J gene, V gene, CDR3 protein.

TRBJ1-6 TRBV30 CAWGTEIGSPLHF
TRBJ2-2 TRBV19 CASNTLGGQGMIGELFF
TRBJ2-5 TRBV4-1 CASSQEGHQRQETQYF
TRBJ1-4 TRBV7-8 CASSLKGGGAKLFF
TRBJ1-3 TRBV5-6 CASSLSFASVFEAGNTIYF
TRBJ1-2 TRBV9 CASSGRGGLYGYTF
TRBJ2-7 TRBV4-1 CASSHDTSYEQYF
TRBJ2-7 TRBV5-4 CASSLGQGLYEQYF
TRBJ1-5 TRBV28 CASSLEPRDQPQHF
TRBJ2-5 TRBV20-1 CSARDMETQYF
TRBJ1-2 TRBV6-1 CASSVRGRGDYGYTF
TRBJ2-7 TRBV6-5 CASSYEGQGSYEQYF
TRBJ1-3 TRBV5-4 CASSLGGRRRFSGNTIYF